This TCR beta chain was captured by sequencing in a study of response to subunit inactivated influenza vaccine. TCRdb redid the calling of the RT-PCR reads with MiXCR, one entry per CDR3 protein. The top ten hold approximately 10% of the sample, which has around 190,000 distinct CDR3 sequences, around 8.8% seen once. Many counts were recorded for this clonotype. Its antigen is not known. Looked up from germline, CDR1 is DFQATT and CDR2 is SNEGSKA (reference sequence). Trimming took 2 bases from V and 5 from J, leaving 13 bases between them. The CDR3 is made up of 14 amino acids. Study-wide results and caveats: Authors proposed each seasonal influenza vaccination draws in few new T cells.

The sequencing used non-naive T cells sorted from PBMCs, collected on the day of vaccination. This chain joins TRBV20-1 and TRBJ1-5; D possibly corresponds to TRBD1 (5 bases). The TCR comes from a man aged 50 to 59 who received an inactivated influenza vaccine. CDR3 bases: TGCAGTGCTAGACCACAGGCGCCCTATCAGCCCCAGCATTTT. Protein product: CSARPQAPYQPQHF.